The T cell receptor (beta chain) described here comes from a study of blood T cell repertoires in COVID-19. Study details: Nucleic acid was either cDNA or gDNA, and it came from T cells, B-cell-depleted T cells, or PBMCs.

Authors' data handling: How many nucleated cells were present was estimated from reference gene primer amplification. Profiling relied on immunoSEQ multiplex PCR, and the TCRdb table lists in-frame clones only, not all of them. The V and J calls and clone size are taken from that table; D and trimming were inferred from the DNA. The table shows approximately 110,000 clones, with 69% occurring only once. CDR3 length equals 13 residues. V was clipped by 2 bases and J by 1 base, with 5 bases between them. Germline V gives CDR1 SEHNR, CDR2 FQNEAQ (reference sequence). The source material was peripheral blood. The source is a man older than 75 with acute or convalescent COVID-19. This chain links TRBV7-9 with TRBJ1-1, with D unresolved. Written as DNA, the CDR3 is TGTGCCAGCAGCTTATCGGGGAACACTGAAGCTTTCTTT. Its protein product is CASSLSGNTEAFF. The whole variable domain, remainder taken from reference TRBV7-9 and TRBJ1-1, is DTGVSQNPRHKITKRGQNVTFRCDPISEHNRLYWYRQTLGQGPEFLTYFQNEAQLEKSRLLSDRFSAERPKGSFSTLEIQRTEQGDSAMYLCASSLSGNTEAFFGQGTRLTVV.